Below are 7 T cell receptor beta chains sequenced from a single sample in a study of T cells in Graves' hyperthyroidism and ophthalmopathy. The TCR beta CDR3 regions underwent amplification using RNA transcripts as the source. An initial round of RT-PCR targeting the TCR CDR3 relied on the HTBI primer set. TCRdb itself ran the multiplex PCR reads through MiXCR, one entry per CDR3 protein. The table lists under 450,000 distinct CDR3 sequences, about 18% of them singletons. Material for sequencing was blood. These receptors were taken from a woman in her thirties with Graves' hyperthyroidism that later progressed to Graves' ophthalmopathy.

The chain links TRBV11-2 to TRBJ2-7; TRBD2 aligns across 13 bases. J gave up 1 base and V 1 base, and 4 bases lay outside the gene matches. Germline V gene sequence: CDR1 SGHAT, CDR2 FQNNGV. The CDR3 sequence is 17 residues long. Written as DNA, the CDR3 is TGTGCCAGCAGCTTAGCACCGGGACTAGCGGGATCCTACGAGCAGTACTTC. It specifies CASSLAPGLAGSYEQYF.

The V gene is TRBV14, the J gene TRBJ2-3; no firm D call. The ends were cut back, 0 bases at V and 5 bases at J, with 9 bases in the middle. The CDR3 sequence is 14 residues long. Germline V gene data show CDR1 as SGHDN and CDR2 as FVKESK. The CDR3 DNA sequence: TGTGCCAGCAGCCAAGATTGGGGAAGAGATACGCAGTATTTT. Protein: CASSQDWGRDTQYF.

In the case of this clonotype: The junction departs from the called germline gene at one end, perhaps through a read error. The rearrangement uses TRBV5-1 and TRBJ2-7; the D is unclear. Per the germline V gene, CDR1 is SGHRS and CDR2 is YFSETQ. The CDR3 contains 13 residues. The CDR3 DNA reads TGTGCCAGCAGCTTAGGGATAGCAAACGAGCAGTACTTC. Amino acid sequence: CASSLGIANEQYF.

In its sample, this clonotype was seen many times. V usage is TRBV30 and J usage is TRBJ1-1; D may be TRBD1 (5 bases). Germline CDR1 reads GTSNPN; CDR2 reads SVGIG (reference sequence). The CDR3 spans 14 residues. Trimming took 2 bases from V and 1 from J, leaving 11 bases between them. CDR3 bases: TGTGCCTGGAGTCCGGGACGTGCGAACACTGAAGCTTTCTTT. Translated, it gives CAWSPGRANTEAFF.

The chain links TRBV9 to TRBJ1-1; D possibly corresponds to TRBD1 (5 bases). From germline, CDR1 is SGDLS and CDR2 YYNGEE. This CDR3 contains 12 residues. V was pared by 6 bases and J by 4 bases, with 10 bases between. The CDR3 sequence: CASNGDGTEAFF. The CDR3 bases are TGTGCCAGCAACGGGGACGGCACTGAAGCTTTCTTT.

The chain links TRBV13 to TRBJ2-7, with 8 bases fitting TRBD1. This CDR3 spans 14 amino acids. V shed 7 bases, J shed 2 bases, and the junction held 7 bases outside the gene matches. Looked up from germline, CDR1 is PRHDT and CDR2 is FYEKMQ (reference sequence). CDR3 amino acids: CASNLAGQAYEQYF. Written as DNA, the CDR3 is TGTGCCAGCAACCTGGCGGGACAGGCCTACGAGCAGTACTTC. The full variable domain, in which reference TRBV13 and TRBJ2-7 provide the parts outside the CDR3, is AAGVIQSPRHLIKEKRETATLKCYPIPRHDTVYWYQQGPGQDPQFLISFYEKMQSDKGSIPDRFSAQQFSDYHSELNMSSLELGDSALYFCASNLAGQAYEQYFGPGTRLTVT.

The table lists this clonotype with many counts. The chain has TRBV10-1 and TRBJ2-7; D is unresolved. The V gene's germline CDR1 is WNHNN and CDR2 SYGVQD (reference sequence). The CDR3 runs to 12 residues. With 5 bases removed from V and 6 bases from J, the gap between germline ends came to 11 bases. CDR3 in amino acids: CASSSNMGEQYF. CDR3 bases: TGCGCCAGCAGTTCCAACATGGGCGAGCAGTACTTC.